This TCR beta chain was documented in a study of blood T cell repertoires in COVID-19. In the study overall: T cells, B-cell-depleted T cells, or PBMCs provided the cDNA or gDNA that served as material.

This clone was detected ten times or more. CDR1 is KGHDR, CDR2 SFDVKD, per germline. The CDR3 extends over 14 amino acids. The ends were cut back, 8 bases at V and 4 bases at J, with 15 bases in the middle. The table came from immunoSEQ multiplex PCR; TCRdb's copy has only in-frame clones and leaves some out. This table has about 280,000 clones, roughly 80% appearing once. The specimen was PBMCs or T cells enriched from blood (not recorded which). This chain links TRBV24-1 with TRBJ2-3, with D possibly being TRBD1 (6 bases). This TCR came from a man aged 35-49 years who had been exposed to COVID-19. For the CDR3, the DNA is TGTGCCACCACCCGGGACAAAGACTCAGATACGCAGTATTTT. Residues: CATTRDKDSDTQYF.